What follows are 29 T cell receptor beta chains derived from one specimen sequenced in a study of shared clonotypes between healthy human individuals. Sequencing was performed with immunoSEQ multiplex PCR; in TCRdb, only in-frame clones are kept and a portion is missing. Of about 2 million clones in the sample, 90% to 95% were seen once. Sequences were obtained from naive CD4+ T cells sorted from blood. Subset denoted: CD45RA+ positively selected. These receptors all stem from a man between 18 and 29 years old in good health.

J is TRBJ1-2 and V is TRBV28; possibly TRBD1 for D (6 bases). Germline V gives CDR1 MDHEN, CDR2 SYDVKM. The germline V and J ends were trimmed by 5 bases and 7 bases, with 11 bases remaining between them. CDR3 length: 12 residues. The CDR3 here is CASSKGVVGYTF. For the CDR3, the DNA is TGTGCCAGCAGTAAGGGGGTAGTTGGCTACACCTTC.

This clone came up once. This chain connects TRBV27 to TRBJ1-4; TRBD1 matches at 8 bases. V trimming: 3 bases; J trimming: 7 bases; junction bases outside the gene matches: 7. Per the germline V gene, CDR1 is MNHEY and CDR2 is SMNVEV (reference sequence). The CDR3 sequence is 15 residues long. The CDR3 nucleotides read TGTGCCAGCAGTTTGTCCGGGACAGGAGCTGAAAAACTGTTTTTT. Protein product: CASSLSGTGAEKLFF.

The rearrangement links TRBV11-2 to TRBJ2-7; D might be TRBD2 (6 bases). Germline loops: CDR1 SGHAT, CDR2 FQNNGV. The CDR3 length is 15 residues. V was trimmed by 5 bases and J by 9 bases, leaving 23 bases between them. CDR3 sequence (DNA): TGTGCCAGCAGCCCGGGGGTTTCGGTCTTTGATGGGCAGTACTTC. The encoded protein is CASSPGVSVFDGQYF.

The gene calls are TRBV28 and TRBJ1-3, with 7 bases that match TRBD1. With V trimmed by 3 bases and J by 4 bases, 6 bases remained unmatched. This CDR3 region has 15 residues. Germline CDR1 and CDR2: MDHEN and SYDVKM. CDR3 sequence (DNA): TGTGCCAGCAGTTTGCCAACAGGGGCCGGAAACACCATATATTTT. This encodes CASSLPTGAGNTIYF.

The gene calls are TRBV10-3 and TRBJ2-3; tentatively, D is TRBD1 (5 bases). V lost 6 bases and J 6 bases, leaving 10 bases between the germline ends. Germline V gene lookup returns CDR1 ENHRY and CDR2 SYGVKD. This CDR3 spans 12 amino acids. In DNA form, the CDR3 reads TGTGCCATCAGCCAGGCAGGGGATACGCAGTATTTT. It translates to CAISQAGDTQYF.

The V call is TRBV9, the J call TRBJ1-3; no clear D gene. V shed 3 bases and J shed 0 bases, with 13 bases lying between them. CDR3 length equals 16 residues. Germline V lookup: CDR1 SGDLS, CDR2 YYNGEE. The CDR3 sequence: CASSDRHASSGNTIYF. CDR3 sequence (DNA): TGTGCCAGCAGCGATCGACACGCGTCCTCTGGAAACACCATATATTTT. Full variable domain (remainder filled in from reference TRBV9 and TRBJ1-3): DSGVTQTPKHLITATGQRVTLRCSPRSGDLSVYWYQQSLDQGLQFLIQYYNGEERAKGNILERFSAQQFPDLHSELNLSSLELGDSALYFCASSDRHASSGNTIYFGEGSWLTVV.

The DNA for the CDR3 is TGCGCCAGCAGTCAAAAGGACGCCAGCGTTAACTCTCTGTTTGAAGCTTTCTTT. It specifies CASSQKDASVNSLFEAFF. The chain uses TRBV23-1 and TRBJ1-1; D unclear. TRBV23-1 is given ORF status, its function remaining uncertain. The CDR3 runs 18 residues. V shed 2 bases and J shed 7 bases, with 26 bases lying between them.

The V call is TRBV7-2, the J call TRBJ1-6; 7 nucleotides align to TRBD1. CDR1 SGHTA and CDR2 FQGNSA come from the germline V gene. Trimming removed 1 base from V and 7 bases from J; junction bases left unmatched: 7. This CDR3 has 16 amino acids. Here the CDR3 reads CASSLGWDRGNSPLHF. The DNA for the CDR3 is TGTGCCAGCAGCTTAGGGTGGGACAGAGGAAATTCACCCCTCCACTTT.

The chain is built from TRBV7-9 and TRBJ1-4, with 7 nucleotides matching TRBD1. CDR3 size: 14 residues. Per germline, CDR1 SEHNR and CDR2 FQNEAQ (reference sequence). Unmatched junction bases numbered 5, after V lost 8 bases and J lost 2 bases. DNA for the CDR3: TGTGCCAGCGGCCGGGACAGCACTAATGAAAAACTGTTTTTT. Its protein product is CASGRDSTNEKLFF.

Ten or more counts support this clone. Other DNA variants within this sample encode the same CDR3. V usage is TRBV11-1 and J usage is TRBJ1-6; 8 bases fit TRBD1. This CDR3 comprises 15 residues. Trimming cost V 5 bases and J 3 bases; bases outside gene matches: 3. CDR1 SGHAT and CDR2 FQDESV come from the germline V gene (reference sequence). In nucleotides, the CDR3 is TGTGCCAGCAGCGTCGGGACAGGCTATAATTCACCCCTCCACTTT. This encodes CASSVGTGYNSPLHF.

J is TRBJ2-3 and V is TRBV5-4; D gene unclear. The CDR3 covers 13 residues. CDR1 and CDR2 (germline): SGHNT, YYREEE (reference sequence). Trimming pared 10 bases from V and 1 base from J, leaving 13 bases between. The CDR3 sequence is CAAQDAGTDTQYF. Here the CDR3 DNA reads TGTGCCGCCCAGGACGCCGGCACAGATACGCAGTATTTT.

V and J are TRBV18 and TRBJ2-3; D not certain. There are 15 residues in the CDR3. From germline, CDR1 is KGHSH and CDR2 LQKENI. The ends were cut back, 2 bases at V and 3 bases at J, with 12 bases in the middle. CDR3 sequence: CASSPGVLNTDTQYF. The CDR3 DNA is TGTGCCAGCTCACCAGGCGTCTTGAATACAGATACGCAGTATTTT. The variable domain in full, with the rest retrieved from reference TRBV18 and TRBJ2-3, is NAGVMQNPRHLVRRRGQEARLRCSPMKGHSHVYWYRQLPEEGLKFMVYLQKENIIDESGMPKERFSAEFPKEGPSILRIQQVVRGDSAAYFCASSPGVLNTDTQYFGPGTRLTVL.

Only one count was recorded for this clone. The rearrangement links TRBV19 to TRBJ1-5; 9 nucleotides match TRBD1. This CDR3 has 13 residues. The germline V gene has CDR1 LNHDA and CDR2 SQIVND (reference sequence). The CDR3 coding sequence is TGTGCAGCCGGGACAGGGCACAATCAGCCCCAGCATTTT. Residues: CAAGTGHNQPQHF.

The chain combines TRBV5-6 with TRBJ2-7; TRBD2 might be the D (5 bases). The germline V gene has CDR1 SGHDT and CDR2 YYEEEE. This CDR3 is 14 amino acids long. The V and J ends lost 2 bases and 4 bases respectively, with 13 bases between them. This CDR3 is CASSLSGGLYEQYF. The CDR3 DNA sequence: TGTGCCAGCAGCTTAAGCGGAGGTCTTTACGAGCAGTACTTC. The complete variable domain, with remaining parts taken from reference TRBV5-6 and TRBJ2-7, reads DAGVTQSPTHLIKTRGQQVTLRCSPKSGHDTVSWYQQALGQGPQFIFQYYEEEERQRGNFPDRFSGHQFPNYSSELNVNALLLGDSALYLCASSLSGGLYEQYFGPGTRLTVT.

This chain links TRBV27 with TRBJ2-5; 9 bases align to TRBD1. V dropped 6 bases and J dropped 5; count of bases not matched to a gene: 13. There are 16 residues in the CDR3. Germline values: CDR1 MNHEY, CDR2 SMNVEV (reference sequence). The CDR3 region has the DNA TGTGCCAGCAGACGTTCCGGGACAGGGTCACGGGAGACCCAGTACTTC. Its translation: CASRRSGTGSRETQYF.

Comments on this clone: Other nucleotide sequences in the sample specify the same CDR3. The rearrangement joins TRBV28 to TRBJ1-2, with D unclear. Looked up from germline, CDR1 is MDHEN and CDR2 is SYDVKM. The CDR3 has 13 residues. V dropped 2 bases and J dropped 0 bases, with 4 bases sitting between them. The CDR3 is CASSLRTNYGYTF. The CDR3 DNA sequence: TGTGCCAGCAGTTTAAGAACTAACTATGGCTACACCTTC.

This clone has more than one count but fewer than ten. J is TRBJ2-3 and V is TRBV7-9; no clear D gene. Germline CDR1 and CDR2: SEHNR and FQNEAQ (reference sequence). With 3 bases removed from V and 4 bases from J, the gap between germline ends came to 11 bases. The CDR3 loop spans 14 amino acids. The CDR3 DNA follows: TGTGCCAGCAGCTTTTCGGCCAGTGCAGATACGCAGTATTTT. Its protein product is CASSFSASADTQYF. Supplemented by reference TRBV7-9 and TRBJ2-3, the full variable domain reads DTGVSQNPRHKITKRGQNVTFRCDPISEHNRLYWYRQTLGQGPEFLTYFQNEAQLEKSRLLSDRFSAERPKGSFSTLEIQRTEQGDSAMYLCASSFSASADTQYFGPGTRLTVL.

This clone was picked up one time. V usage is TRBV6-1 and J usage is TRBJ2-7; D is uncertain. The germline V and J ends were trimmed by 1 base and 8 bases, with 18 bases remaining between them. CDR1 MNHNS and CDR2 SASEGT come from the germline V gene. The CDR3 spans 15 residues. The CDR3 is CASSEVYGLEVKQYF. The CDR3 nucleotides read TGTGCCAGCAGTGAAGTCTATGGGCTAGAAGTCAAGCAGTACTTC.

Concerning this clone: Within the sample, other DNA sequences also encode this same CDR3. The V call is TRBV5-1, the J call TRBJ2-5; the D gene is possibly TRBD2 (6 bases). This CDR3 region has 16 residues. CDR1 and CDR2 from the germline V gene are SGHRS and YFSETQ. Trimming removed 0 bases from V and 2 bases from J, with 14 bases in between. The CDR3: CASSLGLAGGQETQYF. DNA of the CDR3: TGCGCCAGCAGCTTGGGTCTAGCTGGAGGGCAAGAGACCCAGTACTTC.

The V call is TRBV5-1, the J call TRBJ2-1, with 9 bases matching TRBD1. Germline CDR1 is SGHRS and CDR2 is YFSETQ. Unmatched junction bases numbered 7, after V lost 5 bases and J lost 4 bases. CDR3 length equals 15 residues. CDR3 coding DNA: TGCGCCAGCAGTGGTCTTGGACAGGGGTACAATGAGCAGTTCTTC. This translates into CASSGLGQGYNEQFF.

The chain is built from TRBV27 and TRBJ2-3; 7 bases line up with TRBD1. The CDR3 spans 15 residues. Trimming removed 5 bases from V and 0 bases from J; junction bases left unmatched: 5. CDR1 and CDR2 from the germline V gene are MNHEY and SMNVEV (reference sequence). CDR3 amino acids: CASSIQGFSTDTQYF. CDR3 DNA sequence: TGTGCCAGCAGTATACAGGGGTTTAGCACAGATACGCAGTATTTT.

The V call is TRBV4-3, the J call TRBJ1-2; D is unresolved. The CDR3 is made up of 14 amino acids. Germline lookup yields CDR1 LGHNA and CDR2 YSLEER. V lost 3 bases to trimming and J lost 4 bases, with 12 bases between them. CDR3 DNA: TGCGCCAGCAGCCAGTATTTCAAAGGCTATGGCTACACCTTC. Encoded protein: CASSQYFKGYGYTF.

J is TRBJ1-2 and V is TRBV15; D remains ambiguous. Trimming pared 2 bases from V and 1 base from J, leaving 11 bases between. The germline V gene has CDR1 LNHNV and CDR2 YYDKDF (reference sequence). The CDR3 covers 15 residues. The CDR3 nucleotides are TGTGCCACCAGCAGACCCGAACGGGGTAACTATGGCTACACCTTC. Protein sequence: CATSRPERGNYGYTF. Full variable domain (remainder filled in from reference TRBV15 and TRBJ1-2): DAMVIQNPRYQVTQFGKPVTLSCSQTLNHNVMYWYQQKSSQAPKLLFHYYDKDFNNEADTPDNFQSRRPNTSFCFLDIRSPGLGDTAMYLCATSRPERGNYGYTFGSGTRLTVV.

The chain combines TRBV10-3 with TRBJ1-1; TRBD1 agrees at 7 bases. The V gene's germline CDR1 is ENHRY and CDR2 SYGVKD. The CDR3 extends over 15 amino acids. The V gene end was trimmed by 6 bases and the J gene end by 3 bases; junction bases not matched to a gene: 10. Written as DNA, the CDR3 is TGTGCCATCAGCAGGGGGTGGTTCGGGGACACTGAAGCTTTCTTT. This codes for CAISRGWFGDTEAFF.

This chain connects TRBV7-8 to TRBJ2-1; 11 bases align to TRBD1. With 2 bases clipped from V and 6 bases from J, the junction kept 6 bases outside the gene matches. Germline assignment: CDR1 SGHVS and CDR2 FQNEAQ. This CDR3 has 16 amino acids. This CDR3 reads CASSLTGTGGINEQFF. The CDR3 nucleotides are TGTGCCAGCAGCTTAACCGGGACAGGGGGGATCAATGAGCAGTTCTTC.

The chain uses TRBV5-1 and TRBJ1-5, with D uncertain. Trimming cost V 4 bases and J 6 bases, with 11 bases left between them. Germline V gives CDR1 SGHRS, CDR2 YFSETQ. CDR3 length equals 13 residues. CDR3 residues: CASSIDSGQPQHF. CDR3 DNA sequence: TGCGCCAGCAGCATAGACTCCGGTCAGCCCCAGCATTTT. The full variable domain, its missing parts supplied by reference TRBV5-1 and TRBJ1-5, is KAGVTQTPRYLIKTRGQQVTLSCSPISGHRSVSWYQQTPGQGLQFLFEYFSETQRNKGNFPGRFSGRQFSNSRSEMNVSTLELGDSALYLCASSIDSGQPQHFGDGTRLSIL.

As to this clone: Other DNA sequences in the sample encode the same CDR3. The rearrangement uses TRBV7-9 and TRBJ2-5; 7 bases fit TRBD1. Germline lookup yields CDR1 SEHNR and CDR2 FQNEAQ (reference sequence). J gave up 4 bases and V 3 bases, and 5 bases lay outside the gene matches. This CDR3 contains 14 residues. This CDR3 reads CASSFLSGGETQYF. The CDR3 coding sequence is TGTGCCAGCAGCTTTCTCTCAGGGGGAGAGACCCAGTACTTC.

As regards this clone: One end of the junction does not line up with germline, which may come from a read error. This rearrangement joins TRBV2 to TRBJ1-2, with a possible D match to TRBD1 (6 bases). Looked up from germline, CDR1 is SNHLY and CDR2 is FYNNEI. CDR3 length: 13 residues. The CDR3 DNA is TGTGCCAGCGGTGAAGGGGGGACGTATGGCTACACCTTC. This encodes CASGEGGTYGYTF.

V and J are TRBV5-4 and TRBJ1-2, with unresolved D. Per germline, CDR1 SGHNT and CDR2 YYREEE (reference sequence). The CDR3 consists of 14 residues. Between the trimmed V and J ends, which lost 4 bases and 4 bases, there was a span of 14 bases. This CDR3 is CASSPEPGAYGYTF. The CDR3 DNA follows: TGTGCCAGCAGCCCCGAGCCGGGTGCCTATGGCTACACCTTC. Filled out from reference TRBV5-4 and TRBJ1-2, the complete variable domain reads ETGVTQSPTHLIKTRGQQVTLRCSSQSGHNTVSWYQQALGQGPQFIFQYYREEENGRGNFPPRFSGLQFPNYSSELNVNALELDDSALYLCASSPEPGAYGYTFGSGTRLTVV.